These 11 T cell receptor beta chains were all obtained from the same sample, sequenced in a study of blood T cell repertoires in COVID-19. TCRdb keeps only in-frame clones here, not all; method: immunoSEQ multiplex PCR. The data contain about 370,000 clones, nearly 90% of them singletons. The sample consisted of peripheral blood. The origin of the receptors is a man aged 18 to 29 with active or convalescent COVID-19.

The chain joins TRBV5-5 to TRBJ1-1, with 7 bases identical to TRBD1. V was clipped by 0 bases and J by 1 base; unmatched bases: 3. This CDR3 contains 15 residues. The germline CDR1 and CDR2 sequences are SGHKS and YYEKEE (reference sequence). CDR3 bases: TGTGCCAGCAGCTTGGAGACAGGGACGAACACTGAAGCTTTCTTT. Translation: CASSLETGTNTEAFF.

The J gene is TRBJ2-7, the V gene TRBV6-5; 8 nucleotides align to TRBD1. CDR1 is MNHEY, CDR2 SVGAGI, per germline. Losses at the gene ends were 10 bases for V and 5 bases for J; bases not matched to a gene: 13. CDR3 length equals 14 residues. The CDR3 reads CATKPTGGRDEQYF. In DNA, the CDR3 is TGTGCCACCAAACCTACAGGGGGACGGGACGAGCAGTACTTC.

The rearrangement uses TRBV10-1 and TRBJ1-2, with D perhaps matching TRBD1 (5 bases). This CDR3 has 14 amino acids. V was cut by 6 bases and J by 4 bases, with 15 bases left in between. Germline V CDR1 and CDR2: WNHNN, SYGVQD (reference sequence). CDR3 loop: CASRREGVGYGYTF. The CDR3 DNA follows: TGCGCCAGCAGACGCGAAGGGGTGGGCTATGGCTACACCTTC.

Written as DNA, the CDR3 is TGCGCCAGCAGCCCCGCCTCCAGGGGCGAGCAGTACTTC. Translating it yields CASSPASRGEQYF. The rearrangement links TRBV5-1 to TRBJ2-7; a possible D gene is TRBD1 (6 bases). CDR1 SGHRS and CDR2 YFSETQ come from the germline V gene. V lost 4 bases, J lost 6 bases, and 14 bases lay in between. The CDR3 is 13 residues long.

This chain joins TRBV6-2 or TRBV6-3 and TRBJ2-1, with TRBD2 identical over 8 bases. The germline gives CDR1 MNHEY, CDR2 SVGEGT. The CDR3 loop spans 16 amino acids. V lost 5 bases, J lost 4 bases, and 10 bases stayed unmatched. CDR3 sequence (DNA): TGTGCCAGCAGTAAGGGCCGGACTAGCATTTACAATGAGCAGTTCTTC. Translating gives CASSKGRTSIYNEQFF.

V gene TRBV7-8 combines with J gene TRBJ1-2; D might be TRBD1 (5 bases). The CDR3 length is 13 residues. V was clipped by 5 bases and J by 10 bases, with 17 bases between them. Germline-derived CDR1 and CDR2 are SGHVS and FQNEAQ. The CDR3: CASSADGDYDYTF. The CDR3 coding sequence is TGTGCCAGCAGCGCTGACGGGGACTACGACTACACCTTC.

About this clone: The junction and the germline gene differ at one end; a read error may be behind it. This sequence joins TRBV7-2 and TRBJ2-7; D gene uncertain. CDR3 length: 13 amino acids. Germline CDR1 and CDR2: SGHTA and FQGNSA. CDR3 residues: CASRLGGNYEQYF. The CDR3 bases are TGTGCCAGCAGATTAGGCGGCAACTACGAGCAGTACTTC.

This sequence joins TRBV28 and TRBJ1-3; the match to TRBD1 covers 8 bases. Germline trimming cut 5 bases from V and 4 bases from J; bases unmatched to any gene: 10. The CDR3 has 16 residues. Germline assignment: CDR1 MDHEN and CDR2 SYDVKM. CDR3 amino acids: CASSPRRTGPGNTIYF. CDR3 DNA: TGTGCCAGCAGTCCAAGAAGGACAGGGCCGGGAAACACCATATATTTT.

The genes are TRBV18 and TRBJ2-7; 9 bases match TRBD1. The CDR3 is 14 amino acids. The germline V gene has CDR1 KGHSH and CDR2 LQKENI. The V and J ends lost 5 bases and 1 base, in that order; junction bases with no gene match: 3. The DNA for the CDR3 is TGTGCCAGCTCATCCGGACAGGGGTCCTACGAGCAGTACTTC. Protein: CASSSGQGSYEQYF. Complete variable domain (other parts from reference TRBV18 and TRBJ2-7): NAGVMQNPRHLVRRRGQEARLRCSPMKGHSHVYWYRQLPEEGLKFMVYLQKENIIDESGMPKERFSAEFPKEGPSILRIQQVVRGDSAAYFCASSSGQGSYEQYFGPGTRLTVT.

This clone was seen once. V and J are TRBV11-2 and TRBJ2-5; D not certain. The CDR3 is made up of 11 amino acids. Looked up from germline, CDR1 is SGHAT and CDR2 is FQNNGV. V was shortened by 5 bases and J by 5 bases, with 6 bases between the two germline ends. The CDR3 loop reads CASSRSETQYF. In DNA form, the CDR3 reads TGTGCCAGCAGCCGGAGCGAGACCCAGTACTTC.

The chain employs TRBV27 and TRBJ2-3, with D tentatively TRBD1 (5 bases). With 8 bases removed from V and 1 base from J, the gap between germline ends came to 10 bases. The CDR3 runs 13 residues. Per germline, CDR1 MNHEY and CDR2 SMNVEV (reference sequence). CDR3 nucleotide sequence: TGTGCCAGCCCGACAGACGGCACAGATACGCAGTATTTT. The encoded protein is CASPTDGTDTQYF.